The 9 T cell receptor beta chains below all came from one sample that was sequenced in a study of blood T cell repertoires in COVID-19. Measured with immunoSEQ multiplex PCR; TCRdb has only the in-frame clones, and not every one. The data show 310,000 or so clones, around 90% seen once. The sample comprised peripheral blood. Receptor source: a man between 18 and 29 years old who had recovered from COVID-19.

This clone has just a few counts. The V gene is TRBV9, the J gene TRBJ1-6; 7 nucleotides align to TRBD1. V gave up 0 bases and J gave up 7 bases; unmatched junction bases: 10. CDR3 size: 17 residues. Germline values: CDR1 SGDLS, CDR2 YYNGEE. In DNA, the CDR3 is TGTGCCAGCAGCGTAGCCCAGGACAGGACCTTCAATTCACCCCTCCACTTT. Its protein product is CASSVAQDRTFNSPLHF.

This CDR3 is CASSLGQSNEKLFF. The DNA of the CDR3 is TGTGCCAGCAGCCTTGGACAGAGTAATGAAAAACTGTTTTTT. The chain carries TRBV3-1 (or the pseudogene TRBV3-2) and TRBJ1-4; the D gene is possibly TRBD1 (6 bases). CDR1 LGHDT and CDR2 YNNKEL come from the germline V gene (reference sequence). V lost 4 bases and J lost 4, with 10 bases in between. This CDR3 is built from 14 residues.

CDR3 loop: CASSYSRSANTEAFF. Written as DNA, the CDR3 is TGTGCCAGCAGTTACTCGCGGTCAGCGAACACTGAAGCTTTCTTT. The V and J genes are TRBV6-5 and TRBJ1-1; D is undetermined. Germline CDR1 and CDR2: MNHEY and SVGAGI. This CDR3 has 15 amino acids. Trimming stripped 0 bases from V and 1 base from J, with 9 bases between.

This rearrangement joins TRBV7-9 to TRBJ2-7; 7 bases map to TRBD2. Germline-derived CDR1 and CDR2 are SEHNR and FQNEAQ (reference sequence). The CDR3 contains 14 residues. V was clipped by 7 bases and J by 5 bases; unmatched bases: 11. CDR3 DNA: TGTGCCAGCAACTCATATCTGGGAGGGGACGAGCAGTACTTC. Its translation is CASNSYLGGDEQYF.

The chain uses TRBV10-3 and TRBJ2-1; D possibly corresponds to TRBD2 (5 bases). Per the germline V gene, CDR1 is ENHRY and CDR2 is SYGVKD. The CDR3 is 16 residues long. Trimming left V 2 bases short and J 0 bases short, with 11 bases between. Here the CDR3 reads CAISEASGSSYNEQFF. The CDR3 DNA is TGTGCCATCAGTGAGGCGAGCGGTAGCTCCTACAATGAGCAGTTCTTC.

In regard to this clone: A junction boundary mismatches the germline segment, possibly from a read error. The V gene is TRBV13, the J gene TRBJ2-1; 14 nucleotides align to TRBD2. Germline lookup yields CDR1 PRHDT and CDR2 FYEKMQ (reference sequence). The CDR3 covers 18 residues. The CDR3 reads CASILDRLAGGRSNEQFF. In DNA, the CDR3 is TGTGCCAGCATCTTAGACCGACTAGCGGGGGGGCGGAGCAATGAGCAGTTCTTC.

The chain is built from TRBV18 and TRBJ1-5, with D maybe TRBD1 (5 bases). Trimming took 2 bases from V and 3 from J, leaving 11 bases between them. The CDR3 runs 15 residues. Per germline, CDR1 KGHSH and CDR2 LQKENI. For the CDR3, the DNA is TGTGCCAGCTCACCAGCAGGAGGGGTCAATCAGCCCCAGCATTTT. Translating it yields CASSPAGGVNQPQHF.

Here the CDR3 reads CASSYSLAGGRNEQFF. CDR3 DNA: TGTGCCAGCAGTTACTCGTTGGCGGGAGGGAGGAATGAGCAGTTCTTC. The chain has TRBV6-5 and TRBJ2-1, with TRBD2 matching over 9 bases. The CDR3 extends over 16 amino acids. Per the germline V gene, CDR1 is MNHEY and CDR2 is SVGAGI. Unmatched junction bases numbered 7, after V lost 0 bases and J lost 7 bases.

The V and J genes are TRBV7-8 and TRBJ2-5; no firm D call. The CDR3 contains 14 residues. Trimming removed 1 base from V and 4 bases from J, with 10 bases in between. Germline V lookup: CDR1 SGHVS, CDR2 FQNEAQ. The CDR3: CASSLVPDTETQYF. The CDR3, as DNA: TGTGCCAGCAGCTTAGTCCCAGATACAGAGACCCAGTACTTC.